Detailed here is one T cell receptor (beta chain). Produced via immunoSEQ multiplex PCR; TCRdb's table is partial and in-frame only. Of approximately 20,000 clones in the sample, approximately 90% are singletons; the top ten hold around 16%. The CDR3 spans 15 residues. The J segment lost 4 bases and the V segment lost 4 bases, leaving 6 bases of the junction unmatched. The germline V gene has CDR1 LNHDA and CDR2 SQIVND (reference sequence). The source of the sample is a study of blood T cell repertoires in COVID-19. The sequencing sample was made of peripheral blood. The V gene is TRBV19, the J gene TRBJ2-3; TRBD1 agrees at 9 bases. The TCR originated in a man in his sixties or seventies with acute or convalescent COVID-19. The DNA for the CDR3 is TGTGCCAGTAGTAGACAGGACAGGGGCCCAGATACGCAGTATTTT. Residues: CASSRQDRGPDTQYF.